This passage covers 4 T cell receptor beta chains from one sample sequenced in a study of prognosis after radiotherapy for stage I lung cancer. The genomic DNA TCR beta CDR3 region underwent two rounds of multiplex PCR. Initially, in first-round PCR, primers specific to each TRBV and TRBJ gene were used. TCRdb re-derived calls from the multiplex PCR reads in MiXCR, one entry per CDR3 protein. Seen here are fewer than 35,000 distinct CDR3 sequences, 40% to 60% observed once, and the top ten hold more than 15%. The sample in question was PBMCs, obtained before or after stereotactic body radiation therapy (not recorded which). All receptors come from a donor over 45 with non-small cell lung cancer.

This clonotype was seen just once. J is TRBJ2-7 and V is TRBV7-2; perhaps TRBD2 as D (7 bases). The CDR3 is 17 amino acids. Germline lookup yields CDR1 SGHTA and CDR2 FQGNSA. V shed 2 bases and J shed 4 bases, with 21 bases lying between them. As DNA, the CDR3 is TGTGCCAGCAGCTTAAGCCTCACTGGGGGGGGCTCATACGAGCAGTACTTC. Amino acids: CASSLSLTGGGSYEQYF.

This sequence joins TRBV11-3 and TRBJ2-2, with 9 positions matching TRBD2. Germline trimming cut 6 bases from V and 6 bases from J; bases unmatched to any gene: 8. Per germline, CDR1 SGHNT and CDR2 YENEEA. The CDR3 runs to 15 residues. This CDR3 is CASRPHSGSSGELFF. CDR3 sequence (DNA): TGTGCCAGCAGACCCCATAGCGGGAGTTCCGGGGAGCTGTTTTTT.

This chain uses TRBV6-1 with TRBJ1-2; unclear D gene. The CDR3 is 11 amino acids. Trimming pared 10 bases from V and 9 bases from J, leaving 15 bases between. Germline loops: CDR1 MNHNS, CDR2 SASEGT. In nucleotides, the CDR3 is TGTGCCACCGTTTGTGGAAATTGCTACACCTTC. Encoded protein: CATVCGNCYTF.

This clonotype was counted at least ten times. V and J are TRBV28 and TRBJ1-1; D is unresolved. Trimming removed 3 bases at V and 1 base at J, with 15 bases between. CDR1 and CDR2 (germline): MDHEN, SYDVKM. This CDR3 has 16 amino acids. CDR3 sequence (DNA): TGTGCCAGCAGTTTGGACTTACAAGCCCGGAACACTGAAGCTTTCTTT. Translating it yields CASSLDLQARNTEAFF.